These 3 T cell receptor beta chains share one sample of origin, sequenced in a study of blood T cell repertoires in COVID-19. Assay: immunoSEQ multiplex PCR; the TCRdb copy retains only in-frame clones and omits some. The sample records a few hundred thousand clones, 85% to 90% being singletons. Sequencing used peripheral blood. Receptors originate from a woman aged 55-69 years with COVID-19, enrolled during active disease.

The V call is TRBV28, the J call TRBJ2-7, with 8 positions matching TRBD1. The junction had 6 bases not matched to a gene; V was cut back by 5 bases and J by 3 bases. CDR1 is MDHEN and CDR2 is SYDVKM in the germline V gene. The CDR3 consists of 14 residues. The CDR3 DNA reads as TGTGCCAGCAGTCCCTGGACAGGGAGCTACGAGCAGTACTTC. It translates to CASSPWTGSYEQYF.

The genes are TRBV7-3 and TRBJ1-3; tentative D call: TRBD1 (5 bases). The CDR3 extends over 15 amino acids. Trimming pared 4 bases from V and 0 bases from J, leaving 10 bases between. CDR1 and CDR2 from the germline V gene are SGHTA and FQGTGA. DNA of the CDR3: TGTGCCAGCAGCTCGGGGGTGAACTCTGGAAACACCATATATTTT. Encoded protein: CASSSGVNSGNTIYF.

V gene TRBV27 combines with J gene TRBJ1-2; 7 positions match TRBD1. The CDR3 extends over 15 amino acids. The V gene's germline CDR1 is MNHEY and CDR2 SMNVEV (reference sequence). V trimming: 7 bases; J trimming: 0 bases; junction bases outside the gene matches: 8. This chain's CDR3 is CASKGTVRTNYGYTF. The CDR3 nucleotides read TGTGCCAGCAAAGGGACAGTCAGGACTAACTATGGCTACACCTTC.